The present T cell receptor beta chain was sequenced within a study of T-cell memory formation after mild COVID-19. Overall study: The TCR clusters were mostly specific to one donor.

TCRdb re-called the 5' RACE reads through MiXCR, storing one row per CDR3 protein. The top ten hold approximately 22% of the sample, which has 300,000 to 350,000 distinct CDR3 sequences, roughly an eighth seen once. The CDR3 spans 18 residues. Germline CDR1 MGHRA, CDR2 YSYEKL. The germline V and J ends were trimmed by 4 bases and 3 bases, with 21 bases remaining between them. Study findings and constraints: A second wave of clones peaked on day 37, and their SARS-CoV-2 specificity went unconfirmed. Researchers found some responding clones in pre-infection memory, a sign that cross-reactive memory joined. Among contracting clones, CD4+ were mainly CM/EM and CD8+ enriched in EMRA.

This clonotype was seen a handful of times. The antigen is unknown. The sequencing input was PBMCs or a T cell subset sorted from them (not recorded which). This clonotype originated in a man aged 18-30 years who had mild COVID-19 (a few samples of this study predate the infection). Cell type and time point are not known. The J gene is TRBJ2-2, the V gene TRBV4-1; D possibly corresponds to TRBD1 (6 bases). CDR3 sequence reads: CASSRPPQGGWYTGELFF. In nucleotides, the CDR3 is TGCGCCAGCAGCCGTCCCCCACAGGGTGGGTGGTACACCGGGGAGCTGTTTTTT.